The source of this T cell receptor (beta chain) is a study of T cells in localized non-small cell lung cancer. Comments on this clone: Its antigen is undetermined.

Some clones are missing from TCRdb's copy, which holds only in-frame ones; the method was immunoSEQ multiplex PCR. In the table there are 40,000 or so clones, 65% to 90% of which are singletons. Germline lookup yields CDR1 MNHEY and CDR2 SVGAGI. The trim removed 6 bases at V and 4 bases at J, leaving 5 bases unmatched. The CDR3 covers 13 residues. The study's findings and limits: Uninvolved adjacent lung showed higher T cell clonality than tumor. Heterogeneity stays possible, as sequencing covered only one tumor region.

The clonotype comes from a male donor older than 55 with stage II lung adenocarcinoma. The V and J genes are TRBV6-5 and TRBJ1-2; 7 bases fit TRBD1. The sequenced sample was peripheral blood mononuclear cells, obtained before any cancer treatment. This CDR3 is CASSPGQIYGYTF. The DNA for the CDR3 is TGTGCCAGCAGCCCGGGACAGATCTATGGCTACACCTTC.